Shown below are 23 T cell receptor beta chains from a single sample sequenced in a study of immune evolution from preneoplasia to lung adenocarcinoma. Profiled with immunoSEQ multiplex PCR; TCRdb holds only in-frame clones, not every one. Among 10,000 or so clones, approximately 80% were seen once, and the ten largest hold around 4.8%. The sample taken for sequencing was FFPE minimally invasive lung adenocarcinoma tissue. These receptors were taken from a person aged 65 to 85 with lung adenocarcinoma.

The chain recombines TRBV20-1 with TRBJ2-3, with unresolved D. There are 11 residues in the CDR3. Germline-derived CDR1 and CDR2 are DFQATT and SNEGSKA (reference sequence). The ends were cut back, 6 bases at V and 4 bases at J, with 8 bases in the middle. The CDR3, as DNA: TGCAGTGCCGCTAAAGCAGATACGCAGTATTTT. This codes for CSAAKADTQYF.

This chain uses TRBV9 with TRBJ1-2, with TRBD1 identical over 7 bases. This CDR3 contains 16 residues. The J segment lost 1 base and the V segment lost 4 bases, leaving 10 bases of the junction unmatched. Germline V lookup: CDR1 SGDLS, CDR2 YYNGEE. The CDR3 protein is CASSPRPGTDNYGYTF. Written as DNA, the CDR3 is TGTGCCAGCAGCCCTCGTCCCGGGACAGATAACTATGGCTACACCTTC.

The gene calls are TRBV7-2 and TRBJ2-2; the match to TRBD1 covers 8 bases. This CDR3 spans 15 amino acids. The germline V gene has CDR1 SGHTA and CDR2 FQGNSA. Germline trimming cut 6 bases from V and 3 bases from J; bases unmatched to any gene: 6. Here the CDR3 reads CASRKDRDHTGELFF. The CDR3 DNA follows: TGTGCCAGCAGGAAGGACAGGGACCACACCGGGGAGCTGTTTTTT. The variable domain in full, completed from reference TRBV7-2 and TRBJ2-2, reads GAGVSQSPSNKVTEKGKDVELRCDPISGHTALYWYRQSLGQGLEFLIYFQGNSAPDKSGLPSDRFSAERTGGSVSTLTIQRTQQEDSAVYLCASRKDRDHTGELFFGEGSRLTVL.

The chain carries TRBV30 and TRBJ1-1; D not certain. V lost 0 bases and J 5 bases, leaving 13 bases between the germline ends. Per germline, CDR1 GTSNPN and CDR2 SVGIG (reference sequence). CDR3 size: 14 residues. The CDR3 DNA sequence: TGTGCCTGGAGTGTCCGATTAGGAAGGACTGAAGCTTTCTTT. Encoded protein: CAWSVRLGRTEAFF.

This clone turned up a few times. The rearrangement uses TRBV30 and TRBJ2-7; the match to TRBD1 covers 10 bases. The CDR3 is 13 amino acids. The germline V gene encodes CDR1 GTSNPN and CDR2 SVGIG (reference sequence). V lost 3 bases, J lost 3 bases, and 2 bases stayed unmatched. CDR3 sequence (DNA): TGTGCCTGGAGGACAGGGGGCATCTACGAGCAGTACTTC. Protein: CAWRTGGIYEQYF.

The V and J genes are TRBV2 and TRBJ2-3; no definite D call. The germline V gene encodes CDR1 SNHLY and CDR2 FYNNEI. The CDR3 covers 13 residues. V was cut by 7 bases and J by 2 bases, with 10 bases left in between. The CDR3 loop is CASTKRATDTQYF. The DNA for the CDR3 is TGTGCCAGCACAAAAAGAGCCACAGATACGCAGTATTTT.

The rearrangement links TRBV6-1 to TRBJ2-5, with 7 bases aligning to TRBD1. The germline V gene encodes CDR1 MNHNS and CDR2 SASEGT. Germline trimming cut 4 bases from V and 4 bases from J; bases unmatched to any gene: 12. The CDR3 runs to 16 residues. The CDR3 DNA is TGTGCCAGCAGTGCTCGACAGGGTTCATTAGGAGAGACCCAGTACTTC. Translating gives CASSARQGSLGETQYF.

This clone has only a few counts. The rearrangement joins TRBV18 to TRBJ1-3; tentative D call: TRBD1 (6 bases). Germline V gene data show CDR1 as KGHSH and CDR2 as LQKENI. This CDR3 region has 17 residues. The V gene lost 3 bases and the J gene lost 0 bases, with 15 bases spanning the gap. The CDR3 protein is CASSPSAAGASGNTIYF. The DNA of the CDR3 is TGTGCCAGCTCACCGTCCGCGGCGGGGGCCTCTGGAAACACCATATATTTT. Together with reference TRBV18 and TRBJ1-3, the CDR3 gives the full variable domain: NAGVMQNPRHLVRRRGQEARLRCSPMKGHSHVYWYRQLPEEGLKFMVYLQKENIIDESGMPKERFSAEFPKEGPSILRIQQVVRGDSAAYFCASSPSAAGASGNTIYFGEGSWLTVV.

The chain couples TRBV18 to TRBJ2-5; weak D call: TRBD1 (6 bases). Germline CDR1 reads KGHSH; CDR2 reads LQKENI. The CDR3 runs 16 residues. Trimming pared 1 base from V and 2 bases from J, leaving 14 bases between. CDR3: CASSPRTGRGQETQYF. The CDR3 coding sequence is TGTGCCAGCTCACCACGAACGGGAAGGGGGCAAGAGACCCAGTACTTC. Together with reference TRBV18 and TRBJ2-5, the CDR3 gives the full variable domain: NAGVMQNPRHLVRRRGQEARLRCSPMKGHSHVYWYRQLPEEGLKFMVYLQKENIIDESGMPKERFSAEFPKEGPSILRIQQVVRGDSAAYFCASSPRTGRGQETQYFGPGTRLLVL.

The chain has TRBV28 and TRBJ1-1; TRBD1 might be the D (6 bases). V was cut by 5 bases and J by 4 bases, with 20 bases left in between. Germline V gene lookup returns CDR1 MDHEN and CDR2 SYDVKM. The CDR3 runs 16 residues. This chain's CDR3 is CASSPRGGAPATEAFF. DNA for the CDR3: TGTGCCAGCAGTCCCCGTGGGGGGGCGCCGGCCACTGAAGCTTTCTTT.

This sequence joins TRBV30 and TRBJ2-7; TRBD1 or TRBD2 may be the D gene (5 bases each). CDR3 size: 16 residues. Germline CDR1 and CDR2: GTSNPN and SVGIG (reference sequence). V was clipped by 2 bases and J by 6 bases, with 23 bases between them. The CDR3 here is CAWSKGRDLPWGEQYF. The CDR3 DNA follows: TGTGCCTGGAGTAAGGGCCGGGACCTACCCTGGGGCGAGCAGTACTTC. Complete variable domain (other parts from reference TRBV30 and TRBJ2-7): SQTIHQWPATLVQPVGSPLSLECTVEGTSNPNLYWYRQAAGRGLQLLFYSVGIGQISSEVPQNLSASRPQDRQFILSSKKLLLSDSGFYLCAWSKGRDLPWGEQYFGPGTRLTVT.

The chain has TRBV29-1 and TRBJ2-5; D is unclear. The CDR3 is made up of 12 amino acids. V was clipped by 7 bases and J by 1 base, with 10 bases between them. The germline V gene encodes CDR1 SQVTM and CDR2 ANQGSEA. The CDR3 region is CSGRHGQETQYF. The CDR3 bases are TGCAGCGGCCGGCACGGCCAAGAGACCCAGTACTTC.

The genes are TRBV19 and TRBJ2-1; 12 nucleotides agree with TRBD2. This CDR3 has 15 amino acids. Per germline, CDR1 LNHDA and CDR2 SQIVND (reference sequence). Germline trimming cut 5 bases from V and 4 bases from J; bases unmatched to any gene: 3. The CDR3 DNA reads TGTGCCAGTAGTCTAGGACTAGCGGGGTACAATGAGCAGTTCTTC. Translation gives CASSLGLAGYNEQFF.

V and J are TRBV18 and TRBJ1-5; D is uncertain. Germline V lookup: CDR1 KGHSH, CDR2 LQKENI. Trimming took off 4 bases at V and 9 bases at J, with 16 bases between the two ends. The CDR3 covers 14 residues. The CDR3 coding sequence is TGTGCCAGCTCACTTTCACGGGTTGGGTGGCCCCAGCATTTT. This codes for CASSLSRVGWPQHF. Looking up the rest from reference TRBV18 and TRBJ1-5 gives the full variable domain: NAGVMQNPRHLVRRRGQEARLRCSPMKGHSHVYWYRQLPEEGLKFMVYLQKENIIDESGMPKERFSAEFPKEGPSILRIQQVVRGDSAAYFCASSLSRVGWPQHFGDGTRLSIL.

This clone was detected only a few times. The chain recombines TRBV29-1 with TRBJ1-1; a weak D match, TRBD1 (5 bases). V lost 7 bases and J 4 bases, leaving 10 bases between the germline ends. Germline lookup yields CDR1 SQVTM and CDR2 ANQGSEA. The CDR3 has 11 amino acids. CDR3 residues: CSGMGGTEAFF. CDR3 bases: TGCAGCGGGATGGGGGGCACTGAAGCTTTCTTT.

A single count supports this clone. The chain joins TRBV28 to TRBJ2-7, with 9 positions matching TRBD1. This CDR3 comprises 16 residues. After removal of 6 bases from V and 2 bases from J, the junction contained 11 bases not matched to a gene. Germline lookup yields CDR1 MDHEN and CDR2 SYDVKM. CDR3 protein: CASRYTSGTGPYEQYF. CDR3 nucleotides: TGTGCCAGCAGATATACCTCCGGGACAGGGCCCTACGAGCAGTACTTC.

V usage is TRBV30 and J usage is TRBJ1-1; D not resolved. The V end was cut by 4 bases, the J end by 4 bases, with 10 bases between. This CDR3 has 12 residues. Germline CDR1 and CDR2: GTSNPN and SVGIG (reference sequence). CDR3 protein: CAWNLKGTEAFF. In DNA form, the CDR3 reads TGTGCCTGGAATCTGAAGGGCACTGAAGCTTTCTTT.

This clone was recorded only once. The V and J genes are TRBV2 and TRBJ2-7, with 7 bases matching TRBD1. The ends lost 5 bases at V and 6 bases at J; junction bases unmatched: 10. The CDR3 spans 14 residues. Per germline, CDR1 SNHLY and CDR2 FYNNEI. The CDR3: CASSSETGIREQYF. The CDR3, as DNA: TGTGCCAGCAGTTCTGAGACAGGGATTCGCGAGCAGTACTTC. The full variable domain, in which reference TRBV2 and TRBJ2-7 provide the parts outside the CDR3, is EPEVTQTPSHQVTQMGQEVILRCVPISNHLYFYWYRQILGQKVEFLVSFYNNEISEKSEIFDDQFSVERPDGSNFTLKIRSTKLEDSAMYFCASSSETGIREQYFGPGTRLTVT.

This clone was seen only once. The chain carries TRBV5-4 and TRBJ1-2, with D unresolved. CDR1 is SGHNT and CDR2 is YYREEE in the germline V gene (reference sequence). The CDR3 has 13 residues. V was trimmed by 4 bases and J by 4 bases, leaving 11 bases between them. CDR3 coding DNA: TGTGCCAGCAGCGCCACAGATGGCTATGGCTACACCTTC. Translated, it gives CASSATDGYGYTF.

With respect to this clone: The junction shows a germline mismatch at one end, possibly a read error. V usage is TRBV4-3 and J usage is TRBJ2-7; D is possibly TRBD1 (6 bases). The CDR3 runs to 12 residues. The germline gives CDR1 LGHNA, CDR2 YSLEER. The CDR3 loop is CASSQDDRKQYF. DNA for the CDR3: TGCGCCAGCAGCCAAGATGACAGGAAGCAATACTTC.

This CDR3 is CASSLFQGDTGELFF. The CDR3 DNA reads TGTGCCAGCAGTTTATTCCAGGGCGACACCGGGGAGCTGTTTTTT. The gene calls are TRBV27 and TRBJ2-2, with D possibly TRBD1 on 5 matching bases. The V end was cut by 1 base, the J end by 3 bases, with 9 bases between. The germline gives CDR1 MNHEY, CDR2 SMNVEV (reference sequence). The CDR3 extends over 15 amino acids.

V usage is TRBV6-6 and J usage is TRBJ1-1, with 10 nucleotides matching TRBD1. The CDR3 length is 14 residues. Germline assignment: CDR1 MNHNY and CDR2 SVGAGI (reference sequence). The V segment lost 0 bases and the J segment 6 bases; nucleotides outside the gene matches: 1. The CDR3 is CASSYSDRGPEAFF. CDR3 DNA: TGTGCCAGCAGTTACTCCGACAGGGGGCCTGAAGCTTTCTTT.

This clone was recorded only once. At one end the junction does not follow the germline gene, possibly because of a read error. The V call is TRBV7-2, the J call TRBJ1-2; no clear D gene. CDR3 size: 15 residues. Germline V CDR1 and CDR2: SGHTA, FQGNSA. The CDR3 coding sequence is TGTGCCAGCAGCTTAGCGCGCAGCCTCCTCTATGGCTATACCTTC. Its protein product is CASSLARSLLYGYTF.